This TCR beta chain was recovered during a study of OX40 agonist ivuxolimab in advanced cancers. General study findings and limits: Certain nonresponders likewise exhibited a low normalized T-cell clonal expansion.

As to this clone: As yet, its antigen is unknown.

CDR3 length: 14 amino acids. V was shortened by 4 bases and J by 8 bases, with 15 bases between the two germline ends. CDR1 SGHDT and CDR2 YYEEEE come from the germline V gene. Using immunoSEQ multiplex PCR, the repertoire was profiled, and TCRdb retains in-frame clones only, with some absent. The sample lists about 61,000 clones; roughly 92% were seen once. This TCR derives from an adult with an advanced solid tumor such as melanoma, head and neck, liver or kidney cancer. The chain recombines TRBV5-6 with TRBJ2-2, with a weak D call TRBD1 (6 bases). The sequencing here drew on CD4+ or CD8+ T cells sorted from blood, taken in a trial of the OX40 agonist ivuxolimab. CDR3: CASSTLQGLGELFF. For the CDR3, the DNA is TGTGCCAGCAGCACCCTACAGGGCTTGGGGGAGCTGTTTTTT.